The clone carrying this T cell receptor beta chain appeared a single time. Its antigen remains unknown. The V and J ends lost 4 bases and 1 base, in that order; junction bases with no gene match: 4. Per the germline V gene, CDR1 is SEHNR and CDR2 is FQNEAQ (reference sequence). The CDR3 runs to 15 residues. The donors were members of the validation cohort comprising 120 subjects, separate from the approximately 630-subject first cohort. This sample was included in a study of cytomegalovirus exposure and HLA in healthy donors. Study-level points and caveats: Cytomegalovirus status was reportedly diagnosed by the classifier with high sensitivity and specificity. TCR clusters originating in the first cohort tended to co-occur in the 120 validation repertoires, according to a later analysis.

Assay used: immunoSEQ multiplex PCR; TCRdb lists only in-frame clones, some missing. The data hold approximately 260,000 clones, with approximately 83% observed a single time. The chain recombines TRBV7-9 with TRBJ1-2; the match to TRBD1 covers 9 bases. The origin of this receptor is a woman under 40 in good health and CMV-seropositive. The sequenced material came from PBMCs. CDR3 in amino acids: CASSWDRAFNYGYTF. DNA for the CDR3: TGTGCCAGCAGCTGGGACAGGGCCTTTAACTATGGCTACACCTTC.